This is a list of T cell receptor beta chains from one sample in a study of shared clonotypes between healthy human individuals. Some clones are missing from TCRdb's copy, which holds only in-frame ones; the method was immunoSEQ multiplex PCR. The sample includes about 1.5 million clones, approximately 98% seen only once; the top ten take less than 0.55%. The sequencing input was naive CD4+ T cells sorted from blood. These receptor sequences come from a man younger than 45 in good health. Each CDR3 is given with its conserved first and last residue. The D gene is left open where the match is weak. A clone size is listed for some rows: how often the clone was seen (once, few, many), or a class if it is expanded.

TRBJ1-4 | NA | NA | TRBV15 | CATSREPKGLKKLFF | TGTGCCACCAGCAGGGAGCCTAAGGGTCTCAAAAAACTGTTTTTT
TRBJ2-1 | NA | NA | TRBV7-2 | CASSLVADYNEQFF | TGTGCCAGCAGCTTAGTGGCGGATTACAATGAGCAGTTCTTC
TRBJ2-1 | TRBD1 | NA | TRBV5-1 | CASSLVTGMGKNEQFF | TGCGCCAGCAGCTTGGTGACAGGGATGGGGAAAAATGAGCAGTTCTTC
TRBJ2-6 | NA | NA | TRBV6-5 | CASSSSYGANVLTF | TGTGCCAGCAGTTCGTCGTATGGGGCCAACGTCCTGACTTTC
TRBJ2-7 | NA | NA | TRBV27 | CASSEKLWPSTGQYF | TGTGCCAGCAGCGAGAAGTTGTGGCCTTCGACGGGGCAGTACTTC
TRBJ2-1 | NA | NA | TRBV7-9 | CASSLRRDNEQFF | TGTGCCAGCAGCCTTAGGAGGGACAATGAGCAGTTCTTC
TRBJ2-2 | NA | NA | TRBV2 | CASSLVGTAGELFF | TGTGCCAGCAGCCTCGTCGGCACCGCTGGGGAGCTGTTTTTT
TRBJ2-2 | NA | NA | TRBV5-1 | CASSTISVGELFF | TGCGCCAGCAGCACTATTAGTGTCGGGGAGCTGTTTTTT
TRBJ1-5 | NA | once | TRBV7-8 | CASSLALLPGQPQHF | TGTGCCAGCAGCTTAGCGCTTCTACCGGGGCAGCCCCAGCATTTT
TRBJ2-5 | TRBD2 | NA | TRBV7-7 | CASSLAGTSGRETQYF | TGTGCTAGCAGCTTAGCCGGGACTAGCGGGAGGGAGACCCAGTACTTC
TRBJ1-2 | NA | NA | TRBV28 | CASSPGGGYTF | TGTGCCAGCAGCCCCGGGGGTGGCTACACCTTC